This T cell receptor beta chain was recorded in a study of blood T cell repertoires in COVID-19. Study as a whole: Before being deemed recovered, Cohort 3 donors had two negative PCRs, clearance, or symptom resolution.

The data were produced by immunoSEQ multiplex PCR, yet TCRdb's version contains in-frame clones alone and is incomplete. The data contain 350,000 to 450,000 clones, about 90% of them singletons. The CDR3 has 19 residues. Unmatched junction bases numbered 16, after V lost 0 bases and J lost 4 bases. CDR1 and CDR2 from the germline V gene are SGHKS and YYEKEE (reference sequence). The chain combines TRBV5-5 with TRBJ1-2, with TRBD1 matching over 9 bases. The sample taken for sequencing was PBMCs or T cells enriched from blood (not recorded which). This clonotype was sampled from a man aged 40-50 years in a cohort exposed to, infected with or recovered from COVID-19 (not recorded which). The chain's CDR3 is CASSLEPLGIQGAGYGYTF. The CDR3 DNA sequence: TGTGCCAGCAGCTTGGAACCCCTGGGGATACAGGGGGCTGGCTATGGCTACACCTTC.